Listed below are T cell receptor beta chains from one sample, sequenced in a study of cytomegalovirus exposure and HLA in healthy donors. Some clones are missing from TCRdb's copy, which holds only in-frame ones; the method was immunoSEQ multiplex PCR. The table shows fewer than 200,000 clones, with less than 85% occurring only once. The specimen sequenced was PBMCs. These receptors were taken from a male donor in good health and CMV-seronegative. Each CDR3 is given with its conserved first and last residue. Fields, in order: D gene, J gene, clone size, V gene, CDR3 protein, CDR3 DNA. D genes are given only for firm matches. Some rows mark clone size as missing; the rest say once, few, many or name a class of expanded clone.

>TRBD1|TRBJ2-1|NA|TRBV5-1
CASSRDSDYNEQFF
TGCGCCAGCAGCAGGGACAGCGATTACAATGAGCAGTTCTTC
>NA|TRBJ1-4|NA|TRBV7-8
CASQADSENEKLFF
TGTGCCAGCCAGGCGGACAGCGAGAATGAAAAACTGTTTTTT
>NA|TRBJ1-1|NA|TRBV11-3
CASSASPQPGAEAFF
TGTGCCAGCAGCGCATCCCCACAGCCCGGCGCTGAAGCTTTCTTT
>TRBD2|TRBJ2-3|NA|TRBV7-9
CSSSFGLADTDTQYF
TGTTCCAGCAGCTTCGGACTAGCGGACACAGATACGCAGTATTTT
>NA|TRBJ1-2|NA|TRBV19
CASSPGLGYGYTF
TGTGCCAGTAGTCCGGGGTTAGGCTATGGCTACACCTTC
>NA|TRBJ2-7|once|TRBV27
CASSLGQGTYEQYF
TGTGCCAGCAGTTTGGGTCAGGGGACCTACGAGCAGTACTTC
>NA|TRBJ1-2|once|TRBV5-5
CASSLLLAANYGYTF
TGTGCCAGCAGCTTGCTGTTGGCGGCTAACTATGGCTACACCTTC
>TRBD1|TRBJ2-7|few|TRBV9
CASSVGGTVTYEQYF
TGTGCCAGCAGCGTAGGGGGGACAGTAACCTACGAGCAGTACTTC
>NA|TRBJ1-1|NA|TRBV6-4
CASSLTRGTEAFF
TGTGCCAGCAGTCTTACACGGGGCACTGAAGCTTTCTTT
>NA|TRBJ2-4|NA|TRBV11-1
CASSRDQRIQYF
TGTGCCAGCAGCCGAGACCAGAGGATTCAGTACTTC
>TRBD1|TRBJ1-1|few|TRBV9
CASSVVPGQGIEAFF
TGTGCCAGCAGCGTAGTTCCGGGACAGGGCATCGAAGCTTTCTTT
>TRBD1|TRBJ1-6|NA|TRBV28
CASTATGVGSPLHF
TGTGCCAGCACCGCGACAGGGGTGGGCTCACCCCTCCACTTT
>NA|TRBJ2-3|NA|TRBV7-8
CASSSGASTDTQYF
TGTGCCAGCAGCTCAGGGGCCAGCACAGATACGCAGTATTTT
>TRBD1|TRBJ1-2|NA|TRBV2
CARPTTGGWYGYTF
TGTGCCAGACCAACTACAGGGGGTTGGTATGGCTACACCTTC
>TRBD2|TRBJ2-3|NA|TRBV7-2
CASSLPVIAGGPGTQYF
TGTGCCAGCAGCTTACCCGTGATAGCGGGAGGGCCGGGGACGCAGTATTTT
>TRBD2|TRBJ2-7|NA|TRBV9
CASSVQGTSSYEQYF
TGTGCCAGCAGCGTACAGGGGACTAGCTCCTACGAGCAGTACTTC
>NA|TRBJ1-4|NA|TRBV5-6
CASRITGSEKLFF
TGTGCCAGCAGGATAACAGGGAGTGAAAAACTGTTTTTT
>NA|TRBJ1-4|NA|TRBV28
CASSRLTRLAEKLFF
TGTGCCAGCAGCCGTTTGACGCGACTTGCCGAAAAACTGTTTTTT
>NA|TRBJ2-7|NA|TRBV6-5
CASSQSTGSYEQYF
TGTGCCAGCAGCCAGTCGACAGGCTCCTACGAGCAGTACTTC
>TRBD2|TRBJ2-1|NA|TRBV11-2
CASSSRLTSGRAGREQFF
TGTGCCAGCAGCTCGCGGCTGACTAGCGGGAGGGCCGGGCGTGAGCAGTTCTTC
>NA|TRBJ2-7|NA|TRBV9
CASSVALDHYEQYF
TGTGCCAGCAGCGTAGCCCTAGATCACTACGAGCAGTACTTC
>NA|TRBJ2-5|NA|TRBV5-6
CASSLAGETQYF
TGTGCCAGCAGCCTCGCGGGAGAGACCCAGTACTTC
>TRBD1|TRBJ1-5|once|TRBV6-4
CASSDSHLSTRQGCWQPQHF
TGTGCCAGCAGTGATTCCCATCTTAGTACGCGACAGGGATGCTGGCAGCCCCAGCATTTT
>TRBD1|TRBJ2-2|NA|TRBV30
CAWTLQGAGELFF
TGTGCCTGGACCCTTCAGGGGGCCGGGGAGCTGTTTTTT
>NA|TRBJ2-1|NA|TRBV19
CASSYSSYEQFF
TGTGCCAGTAGTTATAGTAGCTATGAGCAGTTCTTC
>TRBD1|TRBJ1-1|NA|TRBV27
CASLARTGVNTEAFF
TGTGCCAGCTTAGCTCGGACAGGGGTGAACACTGAAGCTTTCTTT
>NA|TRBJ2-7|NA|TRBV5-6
CASSHSYEQYF
TGTGCCAGCAGCCACTCCTACGAGCAGTACTTC
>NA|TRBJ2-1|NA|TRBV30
CAWSSLTAPINNEQFF
TGTGCCTGGAGTTCACTGACTGCCCCAATTAACAATGAGCAGTTCTTC
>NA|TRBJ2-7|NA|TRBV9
CASSSGGAGEQYF
TGTGCCAGCAGCAGTGGGGGGGCAGGCGAGCAGTACTTC
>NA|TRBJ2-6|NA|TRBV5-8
CASSLFRTERPSGANVLTF
TGTGCCAGCAGCTTGTTCCGAACGGAGAGGCCCTCTGGGGCCAACGTCCTGACTTTC
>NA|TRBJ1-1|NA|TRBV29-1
CSVEAGVNTEAFF
TGCAGCGTTGAAGCGGGGGTGAACACTGAAGCTTTCTTT
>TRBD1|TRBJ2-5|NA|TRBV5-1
CASSPSTGFHQETQYF
TGCGCCAGCAGCCCATCGACAGGGTTTCACCAAGAGACCCAGTACTTC
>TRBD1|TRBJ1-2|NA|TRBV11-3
CASSSGTGGCYGYTF
TGTGCCAGCAGCTCCGGGACAGGGGGCTGCTATGGCTACACCTTC
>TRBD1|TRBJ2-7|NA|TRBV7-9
CASSLGQTMSEQYF
TGTGCCAGCAGCTTGGGACAGACCATGTCCGAGCAGTACTTC
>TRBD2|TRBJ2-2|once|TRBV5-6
CASSLVGLGDTGELFF
TGTGCCAGCAGCCTGGTGGGACTAGGGGACACCGGGGAGCTGTTTTTT
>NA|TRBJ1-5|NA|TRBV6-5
CASSYSREGQPQHF
TGTGCCAGCAGTTACTCGAGGGAGGGACAGCCCCAGCATTTT
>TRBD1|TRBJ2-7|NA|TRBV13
CASSKQGQIYEQYF
TGTGCCAGCAGCAAACAGGGACAGATCTACGAGCAGTACTTC
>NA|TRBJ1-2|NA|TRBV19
CASSIDARYGYTF
TGTGCCAGTAGTATAGATGCCAGGTATGGCTACACCTTC
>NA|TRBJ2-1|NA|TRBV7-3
CASSLTVTSEQFF
TGTGCCAGCAGCTTAACTGTCACTAGCGAGCAGTTCTTC
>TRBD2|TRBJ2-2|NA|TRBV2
CASRAGGPPGELFF
TGTGCCAGCAGAGCGGGGGGGCCCCCCGGGGAGCTGTTTTTT
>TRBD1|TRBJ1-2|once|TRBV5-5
CASSLGQGFYGYTF
TGTGCCAGCAGCTTGGGACAGGGCTTCTATGGCTACACCTTC
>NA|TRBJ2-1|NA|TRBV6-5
CASSYAGVNEQFF
TGTGCCAGCAGTTACGCTGGAGTCAATGAGCAGTTCTTC
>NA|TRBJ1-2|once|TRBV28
CASRVGVNSYTF
TGTGCCAGCAGAGTAGGGGTGAATAGCTACACCTTC
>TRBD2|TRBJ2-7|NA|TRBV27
CASSSELGPKGRAVYEQYF
TGTGCCAGCAGCTCAGAGCTGGGGCCCAAAGGGAGGGCCGTCTACGAGCAGTACTTC
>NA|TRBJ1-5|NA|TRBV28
CASSPRGPDSNQPQHF
TGTGCCAGCAGTCCGCGGGGGCCCGATAGCAATCAGCCCCAGCATTTT
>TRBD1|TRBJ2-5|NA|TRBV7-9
CASSPADRVGEQYF
TGTGCCAGCAGCCCCGCGGACAGGGTGGGAGAGCAGTACTTC
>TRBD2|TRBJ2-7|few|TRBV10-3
CAISESLAGENSYEQYF
TGTGCCATCAGTGAGTCACTAGCGGGGGAGAACTCCTACGAGCAGTACTTC
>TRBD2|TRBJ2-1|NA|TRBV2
CASRGLAPSSYNEQFF
TGTGCCAGCAGGGGACTAGCGCCTAGCTCCTACAATGAGCAGTTCTTC
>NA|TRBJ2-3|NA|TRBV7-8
CASSPQSRGPTDTQYF
TGTGCCAGCAGCCCGCAAAGCAGGGGCCCGACAGATACGCAGTATTTT
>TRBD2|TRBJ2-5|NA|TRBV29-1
CSARLAGKVGQETQYF
TGCAGCGCCCGACTAGCGGGAAAGGTGGGCCAAGAGACCCAGTACTTC
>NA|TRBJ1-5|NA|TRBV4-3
CASSQEGAGQPQHF
TGCGCCAGCAGCCAAGAAGGGGCCGGTCAGCCCCAGCATTTT
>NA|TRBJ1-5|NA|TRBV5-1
CASSLGGSQPQHF
TGCGCCAGCAGCTTGGGAGGTTCTCAGCCCCAGCATTTT
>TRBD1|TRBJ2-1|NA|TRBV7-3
CASSLTPGGQGGEQFF
TGTGCCAGCAGCTTAACCCCGGGGGGACAGGGAGGTGAGCAGTTCTTC